A selection of T cell receptor beta chains follows, all from one sample in a study of T cell responses to AZD1222 COVID-19 vaccine. The method was immunoSEQ multiplex PCR; TCRdb's version includes in-frame clones alone and lacks a portion of them. The repertoire holds about 94,000 clones, over 75% seen once, with over 10% in the top ten. Specimen: peripheral blood, collected 28 days after the second AZD1222 dose. The receptors were sampled from an adult who received the AZD1222 COVID-19 vaccine. CDR3s include the opening cysteine and the closing phenylalanine or tryptophan. D genes are given only for firm matches. The size field is filled for only some rows; it gives once, few, many or a size class.

j_call	d_call	v_call	clone_size	cdr3_aa	cdr3_nt
TRBJ2-3	.	TRBV5-1	.	CASSSLAGHTDTQYF	TGCGCCAGCAGCTCCCTAGCCGGTCACACAGATACGCAGTATTTT
TRBJ1-1	.	TRBV12-3/TRBV12-4	.	CASSRDRFEAFF	TGTGCCAGCAGTCGGGATCGCTTTGAAGCTTTCTTT
TRBJ1-1	.	TRBV6-2/TRBV6-3	.	CASSSVIRTEAFF	TGTGCCAGCAGTTCCGTTATCCGAACGGAGGCTTTCTTT
TRBJ2-5	.	TRBV12-3/TRBV12-4	.	CASSVTETQYF	TGTGCCAGCAGTGTTACAGAGACCCAGTACTTC
TRBJ2-2	.	TRBV7-2	.	CASSLASRNTGELFF	TGTGCCAGCAGCTTAGCTTCCAGAAACACCGGGGAGCTGTTTTTT
TRBJ1-5	.	TRBV4-1	.	CASSHQGDQPQHF	TGCGCCAGCAGCCACCAGGGCGATCAGCCCCAGCATTTT
TRBJ2-1	.	TRBV5-4	.	CASSFQGRLDNEQFF	TGTGCCAGCAGCTTTCAGGGACGTCTCGACAATGAGCAGTTCTTC
TRBJ1-5	TRBD1	TRBV4-1	.	CASSPLDRGGQPQHF	TGCGCCAGCAGCCCGCTAGACAGGGGGGGTCAGCCCCAGCATTTT
TRBJ2-5	.	TRBV4-1	.	CASSQASEYLRETQYF	TGCGCCAGCAGCCAAGCCTCAGAATACCTAAGAGAGACCCAGTACTTC
TRBJ1-1	.	TRBV11-3	.	CASSNDGGRLGTEAFF	TGTGCCAGCAGCAATGACGGGGGTCGGTTAGGCACTGAAGCTTTCTTT
TRBJ1-1	.	TRBV5-1	once	CASSLAVLNTEAFF	TGCGCCAGCAGCTTGGCAGTCTTGAACACTGAAGCTTTCTTT
TRBJ1-1	.	TRBV11-2	few	CASNRDRGNTEAFF	TGTGCCAGCAACCGAGATAGGGGGAACACTGAAGCTTTCTTT
TRBJ1-6	TRBD1	TRBV27	.	CASSLGTGGNSPLHF	TGTGCCAGCAGTTTAGGGACAGGGGGAAATTCACCCCTCCACTTT
TRBJ2-7	.	TRBV11-2	.	CASSLDRDARTYEQYF	TGTGCCAGCAGCTTAGACCGGGACGCCCGAACCTACGAGCAGTACTTC
TRBJ1-1	.	TRBV7-9	.	CASSRNTEAFF	TGTGCCAGCAGCCGGAACACTGAAGCTTTCTTT
TRBJ1-2	.	TRBV5-5	.	CASSNPGTNYGYTF	TGTGCCAGCAGCAACCCCGGGACTAACTATGGCTACACCTTC
TRBJ2-1	.	TRBV7-3	.	CASSLISRSEQFF	TGTGCCAGCAGCTTAATAAGCCGCAGTGAGCAGTTCTTC
TRBJ2-7	TRBD2	TRBV9	once	CASNPSGDYEQYF	TGTGCCAGCAACCCCAGCGGGGACTACGAGCAGTACTTC
TRBJ2-5	TRBD1	TRBV13	.	CASSSRDRGQETQYF	TGTGCCAGCAGCTCCCGGGACAGGGGCCAAGAGACCCAGTACTTC
TRBJ1-1	TRBD1	TRBV11-3	.	CASSVQGRAFF	TGTGCCAGCAGCGTACAGGGGCGAGCTTTCTTT
TRBJ2-7	.	TRBV7-9	.	CASSLLAETNYEQYF	TGTGCCAGCAGCTTATTAGCGGAGACTAACTACGAGCAGTACTTC
TRBJ2-7	TRBD2	TRBV27	.	CASSPSPAGSYEQYF	TGTGCCAGCAGTCCCTCTCCAGCGGGGTCATACGAGCAGTACTTC
TRBJ2-1	TRBD2	TRBV27	.	CASDTGWGGSSYNEQFF	TGTGCCAGCGATACCGGGTGGGGAGGGAGCTCCTACAATGAGCAGTTCTTC
TRBJ1-1	.	TRBV11-1	.	CASSLNEGMNTEAFF	TGTGCCAGCAGCTTAAACGAGGGAATGAACACTGAAGCTTTCTTT
TRBJ1-2	.	TRBV15	.	CATSRDLLRGVLYGYTF	TGTGCCACCAGCAGAGATCTATTGAGGGGGGTCCTCTATGGCTACACCTTC
TRBJ1-1	TRBD1	TRBV6-5	.	CASSSRDRGEAFF	TGTGCCAGCAGCTCCCGGGACAGGGGTGAAGCTTTCTTT
TRBJ2-3	.	TRBV9	.	CASSVGGGTARVGTQYF	TGTGCCAGCAGCGTAGGAGGAGGGACAGCCAGGGTTGGTACGCAGTATTTT
TRBJ2-3	.	TRBV5-1	.	CASSLGGAASTDTQYF	TGCGCCAGCAGCTTGGGCGGGGCGGCTAGCACAGATACGCAGTATTTT
TRBJ1-5	TRBD1	TRBV3-1/TRBV3-2	.	CASSPGQSNQPQHF	TGTGCCAGCAGCCCGGGACAGAGCAATCAGCCCCAGCATTTT
TRBJ1-5	.	TRBV2	.	CASSEGGLNQPQHF	TGTGCCAGCAGTGAGGGGGGGCTCAATCAGCCCCAGCATTTT
TRBJ2-7	TRBD1	TRBV2	.	CASSERPGTGGIYEQYF	TGTGCCAGCAGTGAACGGCCCGGGACAGGGGGTATATACGAGCAGTACTTC
TRBJ1-5	TRBD1	TRBV18	.	CASSPTDRGNQPQHF	TGTGCCAGCTCACCTACGGACAGGGGTAATCAGCCCCAGCATTTT
TRBJ1-1	.	TRBV7-3	once	CASSASPTNEAFF	TGTGCCAGCAGCGCCTCACCTACCAATGAAGCTTTCTTT
TRBJ1-5	TRBD1	TRBV19	.	CASSDYLSGTAPGVSQHF	TGTGCCAGTAGTGACTACCTTTCCGGGACAGCCCCGGGAGTGTCCCAGCATTTT
TRBJ2-7	TRBD2	TRBV5-1	.	CASSAASGAYEQYF	TGCGCCAGCAGCGCCGCTAGCGGAGCTTACGAGCAGTACTTC
TRBJ1-2	TRBD1	TRBV6-2/TRBV6-3	.	CASSHTPGGNYGYTF	TGTGCCAGCAGCCACACCCCAGGGGGCAACTATGGCTACACCTTC
TRBJ2-2	TRBD2	TRBV4-2	.	CASSLLGGGLNTGELFF	TGTGCCAGCAGCCTTCTCGGGGGGGGACTAAACACCGGGGAGCTGTTTTTT
TRBJ2-5	.	TRBV9	.	CASSVDWVGPAYF	TGTGCCAGCAGCGTAGACTGGGTTGGACCAGCGTACTTC
TRBJ1-1	.	TRBV5-4	.	CASSQQGGTTEAFF	TGTGCCAGCAGCCAACAGGGCGGAACGACTGAAGCTTTCTTT